This TCR beta chain originates from a study of technical replicates of blood from a few donors. Some clones are missing from TCRdb's copy, which holds only in-frame ones; the method was immunoSEQ multiplex PCR. This sample carries about 71,000 clones, around 97% of them seen once, and the ten largest clones take around 0.22%. This clone was observed a single time. The CDR3 is made up of 14 amino acids. Trimming at V came to 2 bases and at J to 11 bases, leaving 5 bases not matched to a gene. CDR1 and CDR2 from the germline V gene are SGHDT and YYEEEE. Sequences were obtained from T cells isolated from PBMCs. J is TRBJ2-6 and V is TRBV5-6, with 9 nucleotides matching TRBD1. The receptor was isolated from a human donor in good health. The DNA of the CDR3 is TGTGCCAGCAGCTTCGGGACAGGGCTTTACGTCCTGACTTTC. Translation gives CASSFGTGLYVLTF.